This entry lists 31 T cell receptor beta chains sequenced from one sample in a study of shared clonotypes between healthy human individuals. Sequencing was performed with immunoSEQ multiplex PCR; in TCRdb, only in-frame clones are kept and a portion is missing. Of about 600,000 clones in the sample, roughly 98% were seen once. The naive CD8 population came from CD45RO-negative cells selected for CCR7, without terminally differentiated effector memory CD45RA+ cells. Sequenced sample: naive CD8+ T cells sorted from blood. These TCRs come from a man aged 25-40 years in good health.

V and J are TRBV23-1 and TRBJ2-5; D ambiguous. TRBV23-1 is an ORF; its function is uncertain. The CDR3 has 14 amino acids. V lost 7 bases and J lost 2, with 14 bases in between. The CDR3 reads CASTSRKKQETQYF. The DNA for the CDR3 is TGCGCCAGCACCTCACGCAAGAAACAAGAGACCCAGTACTTC.

The V gene is TRBV11-1, the J gene TRBJ2-3; D may be TRBD2 (5 bases). The germline V gene encodes CDR1 SGHAT and CDR2 FQDESV (reference sequence). The ends were cut back, 3 bases at V and 2 bases at J, with 15 bases in the middle. This CDR3 comprises 16 residues. The CDR3 sequence is CASSFSQDSLTDTQYF. The CDR3 DNA sequence: TGTGCCAGCAGCTTTAGTCAGGACTCACTCACAGATACGCAGTATTTT.

This clone was observed a single time. CDR3 region: CAIRDSRNEAFF. In nucleotides, the CDR3 is TGTGCCATTCGGGACAGCAGAAATGAAGCTTTCTTT. This chain links TRBV10-3 with TRBJ1-1, with TRBD1 identical over 7 bases. Trimming at V came to 9 bases and at J to 7 bases, leaving 8 bases not matched to a gene. Germline CDR1 ENHRY, CDR2 SYGVKD. CDR3 length: 12 amino acids.

The V gene is TRBV13, the J gene TRBJ2-3; maybe TRBD2 (5 bases). Germline loops: CDR1 PRHDT, CDR2 FYEKMQ (reference sequence). The V end lost 4 bases, the J end lost 5 bases, and 16 bases lay between the germline ends. The CDR3 is 15 amino acids. The DNA of the CDR3 is TGTGCCAGCAGCTCGGAAAGGACCGAGGGAGATACGCAGTATTTT. This gives the protein CASSSERTEGDTQYF. The whole variable domain, filled in from reference TRBV13 and TRBJ2-3, reads AAGVIQSPRHLIKEKRETATLKCYPIPRHDTVYWYQQGPGQDPQFLISFYEKMQSDKGSIPDRFSAQQFSDYHSELNMSSLELGDSALYFCASSSERTEGDTQYFGPGTRLTVL.

The chain couples TRBV4-3 to TRBJ2-1; 9 nucleotides line up with TRBD2. CDR1 is LGHNA and CDR2 is YSLEER in the germline V gene. V lost 4 bases, J lost 8 bases, and 12 bases stayed unmatched. The CDR3 is made up of 16 amino acids. CDR3 DNA sequence: TGCGCCAGCAGCCTGCGGGCTAGCGGGATGGGGGATGAGCAGTTCTTC. It translates to CASSLRASGMGDEQFF.

With respect to this clone: The same CDR3 arises from other DNA sequences in this sample as well. DNA of the CDR3: TGTGCCAGCAGCGTGGGGGGAAGCACTGAAGCTTTCTTT. Translation: CASSVGGSTEAFF. V is TRBV9 and J is TRBJ1-1; D might be TRBD1 (5 bases). The germline V and J ends were trimmed by 2 bases and 4 bases, with 9 bases remaining between them. This CDR3 region has 13 residues. Looked up from germline, CDR1 is SGDLS and CDR2 is YYNGEE.

V is TRBV25-1 and J is TRBJ2-7; no clear D gene. The CDR3 extends over 10 amino acids. Trimming cost V 8 bases and J 6 bases, with 8 bases left between them. Germline assignment: CDR1 MGHDK and CDR2 SYGVNS. The DNA of the CDR3 is TGTGCCAGCTTTCTTGGCGAGCAGTACTTC. It codes for CASFLGEQYF.

The chain links TRBV7-6 to TRBJ2-6; D gene unclear. This CDR3 contains 13 residues. Germline CDR1 is SGHVS and CDR2 is FNYEAQ. The germline V and J ends were trimmed by 2 bases and 2 bases, with 1 base remaining between them. Here the CDR3 DNA reads TGTGCCAGCAGCTTACCTGGGGCCAACGTCCTGACTTTC. Protein product: CASSLPGANVLTF.

The chain is built from TRBV19 and TRBJ2-7, with TRBD2 matching 9 bases. Germline loops: CDR1 LNHDA, CDR2 SQIVND (reference sequence). This CDR3 is built from 17 residues. The V and J ends lost 2 bases and 4 bases, in that order; junction bases with no gene match: 12. The CDR3 nucleotides read TGTGCCAGTAGTATAAACTCGGTTAGCGGGAGTATTTACGAGCAGTACTTC. It is translated as CASSINSVSGSIYEQYF. The full variable domain, its missing parts supplied by reference TRBV19 and TRBJ2-7, is DGGITQSPKYLFRKEGQNVTLSCEQNLNHDAMYWYRQDPGQGLRLIYYSQIVNDFQKGDIAEGYSVSREKKESFPLTVTSAQKNPTAFYLCASSINSVSGSIYEQYFGPGTRLTVT.

The CDR3, as DNA: TGTGCCAGTAGTACCGCCGGGGCCTCCTACGAGCAGTACTTC. This translates into CASSTAGASYEQYF. The V and J genes are TRBV19 and TRBJ2-7; D could derive from TRBD1 or TRBD2 (5 bases each). This CDR3 is built from 14 residues. The germline V and J ends were trimmed by 4 bases and 0 bases, with 10 bases remaining between them. Looked up from germline, CDR1 is LNHDA and CDR2 is SQIVND (reference sequence).

The V and J genes are TRBV7-2 and TRBJ2-3; 11 positions match TRBD2. The V and J ends lost 6 bases and 2 bases, in that order; junction bases with no gene match: 7. The germline CDR1 and CDR2 sequences are SGHTA and FQGNSA. The CDR3 runs to 16 residues. Written as DNA, the CDR3 is TGTGCCAGCAGGACACTAGCGGGAGCCAACACAGATACGCAGTATTTT. Protein product: CASRTLAGANTDTQYF.

The rearrangement uses TRBV19 and TRBJ2-5; D is ambiguous. The V end was cut by 6 bases, the J end by 5 bases, with 7 bases between. Germline V gene sequence: CDR1 LNHDA, CDR2 SQIVND (reference sequence). This CDR3 spans 11 amino acids. The CDR3 here is CASSNLETQYF. For the CDR3, the DNA is TGTGCCAGTAGCAACCTTGAGACCCAGTACTTC. Looking up the rest from reference TRBV19 and TRBJ2-5 gives the full variable domain: DGGITQSPKYLFRKEGQNVTLSCEQNLNHDAMYWYRQDPGQGLRLIYYSQIVNDFQKGDIAEGYSVSREKKESFPLTVTSAQKNPTAFYLCASSNLETQYFGPGTRLLVL.

CDR3 bases: TGTGCCAGCAGTGGGACACCCCCGCCTGACAGCAATCAGCCCCAGCATTTT. It translates to CASSGTPPPDSNQPQHF. The chain uses TRBV6-1 and TRBJ1-5; maybe TRBD1 (5 bases). The V and J ends lost 4 bases and 1 base respectively, with 17 bases between them. CDR1 and CDR2 from the germline V gene are MNHNS and SASEGT. CDR3 length equals 17 residues.

V is TRBV7-9 and J is TRBJ2-1; tentatively, D is TRBD1 (6 bases). V was shortened by 8 bases and J by 2 bases, with 13 bases between the two germline ends. The germline V gene encodes CDR1 SEHNR and CDR2 FQNEAQ (reference sequence). The CDR3 is 14 amino acids. The CDR3 spells CASLPGTPYNEQFF. CDR3 in DNA: TGTGCCAGCCTTCCAGGGACACCCTACAATGAGCAGTTCTTC.

This clone was picked up one time. The chain has TRBV15 and TRBJ2-7; D gene ambiguous. The CDR3 loop spans 12 amino acids. V dropped 0 bases and J dropped 5 bases, with 5 bases sitting between them. Germline CDR1 is LNHNV and CDR2 is YYDKDF (reference sequence). The CDR3 region is CATSRDTHEQYF. In DNA, the CDR3 is TGTGCCACCAGCAGAGATACCCACGAGCAGTACTTC.

The chain carries TRBV7-9 and TRBJ1-4; 11 nucleotides agree with TRBD1. CDR3 size: 17 residues. Germline lookup yields CDR1 SEHNR and CDR2 FQNEAQ (reference sequence). V shed 3 bases, J shed 5 bases, and the junction held 8 bases outside the gene matches. Written as DNA, the CDR3 is TGTGCCAGCAGCTTTCGGGACAGGGGGGCCATAAATGAAAAACTGTTTTTT. This sequence encodes CASSFRDRGAINEKLFF.

This chain joins TRBV4-1 and TRBJ2-5; D perhaps matches TRBD1 (6 bases). CDR3 size: 14 residues. Trimming took off 5 bases at V and 5 bases at J, with 15 bases between the two ends. Germline V CDR1 and CDR2: MGHRA, YSYEKL. As DNA, the CDR3 is TGCGCCAGCAGCGGAACAGGGAGCCGGGAGACCCAGTACTTC. Translation gives CASSGTGSRETQYF.

The rearrangement uses TRBV7-2 and TRBJ2-1; D remains ambiguous. This CDR3 has 15 amino acids. Trimming took 1 base from V and 5 from J, leaving 12 bases between them. Germline assignment: CDR1 SGHTA and CDR2 FQGNSA. CDR3 loop: CASSLGFFADNEQFF. The CDR3 region has the DNA TGTGCCAGCAGCTTAGGGTTTTTTGCGGACAATGAGCAGTTCTTC.

The genes are TRBV11-3 and TRBJ1-1; possible D gene TRBD1, 5 bases. Germline-derived CDR1 and CDR2 are SGHNT and YENEEA. Trimming took off 5 bases at V and 4 bases at J, with 11 bases between the two ends. CDR3 length equals 13 residues. Here the CDR3 DNA reads TGTGCCAGCAGCAGTGGGGGGGTCACTGAAGCTTTCTTT. Protein: CASSSGGVTEAFF.

The rearrangement joins TRBV29-1 to TRBJ2-1; TRBD1 aligns across 9 bases. The CDR3 spans 12 residues. CDR1 is SQVTM and CDR2 is ANQGSEA in the germline V gene. V lost 6 bases, J lost 10 bases, and 7 bases stayed unmatched. The CDR3 sequence is CSVQGQGGEQFF. The CDR3, as DNA: TGCAGCGTCCAGGGACAGGGTGGAGAGCAGTTCTTC.

This chain connects TRBV14 to TRBJ1-4; no clear D. The CDR3 is 14 residues long. V lost 4 bases to trimming and J lost 0 bases, with 6 bases between them. Germline CDR1 reads SGHDN; CDR2 reads FVKESK. Here the CDR3 reads CASSPRSTNEKLFF. The CDR3 DNA reads TGTGCCAGCAGCCCACGTTCAACTAATGAAAAACTGTTTTTT.

The gene calls are TRBV4-1 and TRBJ2-7; D is possibly TRBD1 (6 bases). Germline CDR1 and CDR2: MGHRA and YSYEKL. The V end was cut by 5 bases, the J end by 2 bases, with 13 bases between. This CDR3 is built from 14 residues. The CDR3 coding sequence is TGCGCCAGCAGCATACGCCAGGGGACCTACGAGCAGTACTTC. This gives the protein CASSIRQGTYEQYF.

The chain carries TRBV29-1 and TRBJ2-7; the D call may be TRBD1 or TRBD2 (5 bases each). CDR1 SQVTM and CDR2 ANQGSEA come from the germline V gene. This CDR3 is built from 13 residues. V was pared by 1 base and J by 4 bases, with 11 bases between. The CDR3: CSVEGRDLYEQYF. The CDR3, as DNA: TGCAGCGTTGAAGGCCGGGACCTATACGAGCAGTACTTC.

The J gene is TRBJ2-7, the V gene TRBV28; the match to TRBD2 covers 8 bases. The V and J ends lost 5 bases and 3 bases, in that order; junction bases with no gene match: 12. Germline V gene sequence: CDR1 MDHEN, CDR2 SYDVKM. There are 16 residues in the CDR3. The CDR3 sequence is CASSLIPSGSNYEQYF. As DNA, the CDR3 is TGTGCCAGCAGTCTTATCCCCAGCGGGAGTAACTACGAGCAGTACTTC.

This chain uses TRBV27 with TRBJ2-7; D unresolved. The CDR3 length is 13 residues. V shed 0 bases and J shed 7 bases, with 10 bases lying between them. The germline gives CDR1 MNHEY, CDR2 SMNVEV (reference sequence). For the CDR3, the DNA is TGTGCCAGCAGTTTATCGTGGTCGGAGGAGCAGTACTTC. It is translated as CASSLSWSEEQYF.

This clone was detected only a few times. This chain joins TRBV27 and TRBJ2-7; TRBD1 agrees at 9 bases. V lost 5 bases, J lost 3 bases, and 8 bases stayed unmatched. Germline V CDR1 and CDR2: MNHEY, SMNVEV (reference sequence). The CDR3 totals 15 residues. CDR3 in amino acids: CASSRTGTGFYEQYF. CDR3 coding DNA: TGTGCCAGCAGTCGGACCGGGACAGGGTTCTACGAGCAGTACTTC.

This clone showed up just once. The rearrangement uses TRBV9 and TRBJ2-3; perhaps D is TRBD1 or TRBD2 (6 bases each). This CDR3 has 17 amino acids. Germline CDR1 and CDR2: SGDLS and YYNGEE. V was shortened by 4 bases and J by 0 bases, with 18 bases between the two germline ends. CDR3 sequence: CASSPSVGGISTDTQYF. For the CDR3, the DNA is TGTGCCAGCAGCCCCTCAGTAGGGGGGATCAGCACAGATACGCAGTATTTT.

This chain uses TRBV29-1 with TRBJ1-3; D is possibly TRBD1 (6 bases). Germline values: CDR1 SQVTM, CDR2 ANQGSEA. The CDR3 spans 15 residues. V gave up 3 bases and J gave up 0 bases, with 12 bases separating them. CDR3 nucleotides: TGCAGCGTTGAGACCACCAGGGGCTCTGGAAACACCATATATTTT. Amino acid sequence: CSVETTRGSGNTIYF. Full variable domain (rest looked up from reference TRBV29-1 and TRBJ1-3): SAVISQKPSRDICQRGTSLTIQCQVDSQVTMMFWYRQQPGQSLTLIATANQGSEATYESGFVIDKFPISRPNLTFSTLTVSNMSPEDSSIYLCSVETTRGSGNTIYFGEGSWLTVV.

Details on this clone: Different DNA sequences within this sample yield the same CDR3. This chain links TRBV9 with TRBJ2-7; 11 positions match TRBD1. J was trimmed by 4 bases and V by 7 bases; bases with no gene match: 7. The germline V gene encodes CDR1 SGDLS and CDR2 YYNGEE. This CDR3 contains 14 residues. The CDR3 sequence is CASSPRDRGYEQYF. The CDR3, as DNA: TGTGCCAGCTCGCCTAGGGACAGGGGGTACGAGCAGTACTTC.

The chain combines TRBV27 with TRBJ1-2, with TRBD1 matching 8 bases. The CDR3 is 14 amino acids. CDR1 and CDR2 from the germline V gene are MNHEY and SMNVEV (reference sequence). Trimming cost V 5 bases and J 4 bases; bases outside gene matches: 6. The CDR3 region is CASSLTGAPYGYTF. CDR3 DNA sequence: TGTGCCAGCAGTCTGACAGGGGCACCCTATGGCTACACCTTC.

V is TRBV7-2 and J is TRBJ2-7; D may match TRBD1 or TRBD2 (6 bases each). The V and J ends lost 9 bases and 6 bases respectively, with 12 bases between them. The CDR3 totals 11 residues. Germline CDR1 reads SGHTA; CDR2 reads FQGNSA. CDR3: CASGGPVEQYF. The CDR3 DNA reads as TGTGCCAGTGGGGGGCCTGTCGAGCAGTACTTC.